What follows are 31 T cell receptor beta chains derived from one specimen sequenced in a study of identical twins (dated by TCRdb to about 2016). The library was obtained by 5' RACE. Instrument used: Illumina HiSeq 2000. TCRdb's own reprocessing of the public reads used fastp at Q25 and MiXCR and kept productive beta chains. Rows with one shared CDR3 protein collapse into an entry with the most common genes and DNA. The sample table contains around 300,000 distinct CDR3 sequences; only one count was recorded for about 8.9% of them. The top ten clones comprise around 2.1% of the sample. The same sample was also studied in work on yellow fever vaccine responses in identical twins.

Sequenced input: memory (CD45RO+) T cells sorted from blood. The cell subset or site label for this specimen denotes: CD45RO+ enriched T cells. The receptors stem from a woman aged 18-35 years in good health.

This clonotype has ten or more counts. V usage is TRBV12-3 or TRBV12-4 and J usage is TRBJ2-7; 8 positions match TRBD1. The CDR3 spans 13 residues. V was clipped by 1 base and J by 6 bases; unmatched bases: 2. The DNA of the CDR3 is TGTGCCAGCAGTTTAGTACAGGGGGGCGAGCAGTACGTC. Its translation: CASSLVQGGEQYV.

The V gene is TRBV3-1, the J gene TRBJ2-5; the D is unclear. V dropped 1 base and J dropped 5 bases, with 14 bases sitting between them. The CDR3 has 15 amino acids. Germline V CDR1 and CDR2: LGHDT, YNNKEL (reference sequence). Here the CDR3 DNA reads TGTGCCAGCAGCCAAGCCCCCCAGGTCGGGGAGACCCAGTACTTC. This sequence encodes CASSQAPQVGETQYF.

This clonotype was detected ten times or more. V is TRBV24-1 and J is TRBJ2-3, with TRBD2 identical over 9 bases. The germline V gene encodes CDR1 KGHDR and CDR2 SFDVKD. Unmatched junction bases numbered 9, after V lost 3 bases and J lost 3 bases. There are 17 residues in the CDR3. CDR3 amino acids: CATSDPTFAGGTDTQYF. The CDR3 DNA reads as TGTGCCACCAGTGATCCTACTTTTGCGGGGGGGACAGATACGCAGTATTTT.

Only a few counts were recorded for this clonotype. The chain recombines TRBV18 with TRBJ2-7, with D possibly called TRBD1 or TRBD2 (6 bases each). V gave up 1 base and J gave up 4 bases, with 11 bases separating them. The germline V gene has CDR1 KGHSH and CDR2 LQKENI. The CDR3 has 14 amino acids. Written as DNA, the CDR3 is TGTGCCAGCTCACCACGGGGGGCGGGGTACGAGCAGTACGTC. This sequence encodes CASSPRGAGYEQYV.

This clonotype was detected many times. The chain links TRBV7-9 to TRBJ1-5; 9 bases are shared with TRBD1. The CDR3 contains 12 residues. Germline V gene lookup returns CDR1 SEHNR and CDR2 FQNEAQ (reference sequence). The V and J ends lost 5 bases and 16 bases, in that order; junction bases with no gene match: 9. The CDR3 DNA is TGTGCCAGCAGCGTCGGACAGGGGAAGGAACATTTT. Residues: CASSVGQGKEHF.

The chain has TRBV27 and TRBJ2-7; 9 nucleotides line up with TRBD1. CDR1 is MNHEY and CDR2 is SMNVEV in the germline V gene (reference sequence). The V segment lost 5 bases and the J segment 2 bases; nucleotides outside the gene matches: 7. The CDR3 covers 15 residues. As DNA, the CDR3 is TGTGCCAGCAGTCCTTGGGACAGGGCCACCTACGAGCAGTACTTC. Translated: CASSPWDRATYEQYF.

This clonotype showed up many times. This CDR3 is CASSFNQDQPQHF. CDR3 DNA: TGTGCCAGCAGTTTTAACCAGGATCAGCCCCAGCATTTT. The chain links TRBV12-3 or TRBV12-4 to TRBJ1-5; D not certain. The CDR3 sequence is 13 residues long. Trimming left V 3 bases short and J 5 bases short, with 8 bases between.

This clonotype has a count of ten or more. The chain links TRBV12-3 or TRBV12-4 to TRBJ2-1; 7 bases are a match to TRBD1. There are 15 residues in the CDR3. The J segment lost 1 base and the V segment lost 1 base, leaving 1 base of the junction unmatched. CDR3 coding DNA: TGTGCCAGCAGTTTAGGGACAGGATCCTACAATGAGCAGTTCTTC. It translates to CASSLGTGSYNEQFF.

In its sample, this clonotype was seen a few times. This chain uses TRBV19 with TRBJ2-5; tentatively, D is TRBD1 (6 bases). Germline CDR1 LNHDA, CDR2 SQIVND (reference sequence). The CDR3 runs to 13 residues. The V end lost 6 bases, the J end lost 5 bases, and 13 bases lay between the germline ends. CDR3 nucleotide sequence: TGTGCCAGTAGCAGAACAGGGATGGAGACCCAGTACTTC. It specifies CASSRTGMETQYF. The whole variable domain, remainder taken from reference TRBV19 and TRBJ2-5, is DGGITQSPKYLFRKEGQNVTLSCEQNLNHDAMYWYRQDPGQGLRLIYYSQIVNDFQKGDIAEGYSVSREKKESFPLTVTSAQKNPTAFYLCASSRTGMETQYFGPGTRLLVL.

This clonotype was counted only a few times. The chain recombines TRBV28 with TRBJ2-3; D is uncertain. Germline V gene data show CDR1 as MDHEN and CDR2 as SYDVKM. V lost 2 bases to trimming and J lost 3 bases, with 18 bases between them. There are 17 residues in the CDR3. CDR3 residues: CASSLILTDLGTDTQYF. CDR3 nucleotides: TGTGCCAGCAGTTTAATCCTGACGGACCTTGGGACAGATACGCAGTATTTT.

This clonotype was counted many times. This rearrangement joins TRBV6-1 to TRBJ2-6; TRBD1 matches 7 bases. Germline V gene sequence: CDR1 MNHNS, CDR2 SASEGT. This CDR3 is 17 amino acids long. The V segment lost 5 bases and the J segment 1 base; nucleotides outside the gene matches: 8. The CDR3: CASSRTGLLSGANVLTF. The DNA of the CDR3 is TGTGCCAGCAGTAGGACAGGACTTCTATCTGGGGCCAACGTCCTGACTTTC.

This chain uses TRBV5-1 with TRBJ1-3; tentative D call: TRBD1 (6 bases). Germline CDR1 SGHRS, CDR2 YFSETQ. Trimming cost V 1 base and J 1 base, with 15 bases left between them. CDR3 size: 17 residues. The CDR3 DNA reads TGCGCCAGCAGCTTGCGGGGGGACACCCTATCTGGAAACACCATATATTTT. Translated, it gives CASSLRGDTLSGNTIYF.

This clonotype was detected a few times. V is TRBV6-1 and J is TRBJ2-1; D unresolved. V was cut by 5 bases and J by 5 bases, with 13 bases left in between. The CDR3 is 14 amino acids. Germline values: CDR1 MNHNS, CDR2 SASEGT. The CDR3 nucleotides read TGTGCCAGCAGTCCGCTGCGTACCCACAATGAGCAGTTCTTC. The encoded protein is CASSPLRTHNEQFF.

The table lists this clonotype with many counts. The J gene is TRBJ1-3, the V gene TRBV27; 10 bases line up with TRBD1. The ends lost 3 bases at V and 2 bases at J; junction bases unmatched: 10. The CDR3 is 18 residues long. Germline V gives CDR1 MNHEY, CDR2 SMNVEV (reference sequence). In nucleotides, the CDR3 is TGTGCCAGCAGTTTTGTCGTTCCCGGGACAGGGGCTGGAAACACCATATATTTT. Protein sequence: CASSFVVPGTGAGNTIYF.

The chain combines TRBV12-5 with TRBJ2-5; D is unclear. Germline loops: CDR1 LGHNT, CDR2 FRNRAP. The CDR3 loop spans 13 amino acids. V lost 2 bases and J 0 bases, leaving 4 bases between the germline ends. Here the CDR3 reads CASGLSHQETQYF. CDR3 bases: TGTGCTAGTGGTTTGTCCCACCAAGAGACCCAGTACTTC.

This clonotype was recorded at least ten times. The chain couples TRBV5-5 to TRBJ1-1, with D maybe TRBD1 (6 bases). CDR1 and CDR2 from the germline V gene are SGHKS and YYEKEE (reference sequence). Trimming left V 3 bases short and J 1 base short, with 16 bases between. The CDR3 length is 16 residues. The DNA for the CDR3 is TGTGCCAGCAGCTCAAACAGGGATCTACAGAACACTGAAGCTTTCTTT. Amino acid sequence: CASSSNRDLQNTEAFF.

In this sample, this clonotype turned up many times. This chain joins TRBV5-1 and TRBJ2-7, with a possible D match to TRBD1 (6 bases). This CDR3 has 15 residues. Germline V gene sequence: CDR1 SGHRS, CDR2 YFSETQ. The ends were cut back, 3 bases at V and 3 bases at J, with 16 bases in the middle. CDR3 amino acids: CASSSTPGQSYEQYF. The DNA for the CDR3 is TGCGCCAGCAGCTCCACACCTGGACAGAGCTACGAGCAGTACTTC.

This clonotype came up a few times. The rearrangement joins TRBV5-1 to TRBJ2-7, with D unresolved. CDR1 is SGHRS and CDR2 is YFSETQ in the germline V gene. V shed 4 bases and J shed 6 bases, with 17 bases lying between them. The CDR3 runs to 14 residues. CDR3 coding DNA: TGCGCCAGCAGCCCGGCGGACCCCCTGGGCGAGCAGTACTTC. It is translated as CASSPADPLGEQYF.

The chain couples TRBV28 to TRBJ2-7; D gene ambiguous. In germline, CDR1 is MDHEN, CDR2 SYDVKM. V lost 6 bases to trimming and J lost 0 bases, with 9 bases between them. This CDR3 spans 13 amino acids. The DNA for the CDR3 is TGTGCCAGCAGCTTCGCCCTCTCCTACGAGCAGTACTTC. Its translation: CASSFALSYEQYF.

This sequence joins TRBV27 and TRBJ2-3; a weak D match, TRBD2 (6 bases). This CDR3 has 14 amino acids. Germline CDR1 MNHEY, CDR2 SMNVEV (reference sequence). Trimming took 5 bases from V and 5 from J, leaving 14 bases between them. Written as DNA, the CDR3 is TGTGCCAGCAGTACCCAGGTCGGGAGAGATACGCAGTATTTT. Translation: CASSTQVGRDTQYF.

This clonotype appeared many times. CDR3 bases: TGTGCCACTACCGGACAGCTCCATCCCAATGAGCAGTTCTTC. The encoded protein is CATTGQLHPNEQFF. This chain connects TRBV28 to TRBJ2-1; a weak D match, TRBD1 (6 bases). V was clipped by 10 bases and J by 6 bases, with 19 bases between them. Germline V gene data show CDR1 as MDHEN and CDR2 as SYDVKM. This CDR3 is built from 14 residues.

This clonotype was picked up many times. The DNA for the CDR3 is TGCGCCAGCAGCCCCACGACGTACCAAGAGACCCAGTACTTC. Translating it yields CASSPTTYQETQYF. The V gene is TRBV10-2, the J gene TRBJ2-5; the D is unclear. The CDR3 is 14 residues long. The ends were cut back, 6 bases at V and 0 bases at J, with 11 bases in the middle. Germline CDR1 is WSHSY and CDR2 is SAAADI.

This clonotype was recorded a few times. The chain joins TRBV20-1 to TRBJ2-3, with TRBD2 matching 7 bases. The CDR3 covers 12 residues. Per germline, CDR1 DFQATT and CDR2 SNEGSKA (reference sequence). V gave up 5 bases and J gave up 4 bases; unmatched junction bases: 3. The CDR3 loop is CSAQTSSDTQYF. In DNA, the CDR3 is TGCAGTGCTCAGACTAGCTCAGATACGCAGTATTTT.

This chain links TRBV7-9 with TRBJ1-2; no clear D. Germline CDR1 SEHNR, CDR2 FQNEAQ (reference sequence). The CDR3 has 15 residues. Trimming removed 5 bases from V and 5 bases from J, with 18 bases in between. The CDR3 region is CASSATPPSIYGYTF. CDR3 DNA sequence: TGTGCCAGCAGCGCTACTCCACCTTCCATATATGGCTACACCTTC.

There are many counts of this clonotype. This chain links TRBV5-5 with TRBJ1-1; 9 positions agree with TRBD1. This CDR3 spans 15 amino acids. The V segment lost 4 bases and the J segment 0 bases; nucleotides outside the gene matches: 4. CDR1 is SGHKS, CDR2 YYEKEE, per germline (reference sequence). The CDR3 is CASSRTGAVNTEAFF. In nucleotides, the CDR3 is TGTGCCAGCAGCCGGACAGGGGCTGTGAACACTGAAGCTTTCTTT.

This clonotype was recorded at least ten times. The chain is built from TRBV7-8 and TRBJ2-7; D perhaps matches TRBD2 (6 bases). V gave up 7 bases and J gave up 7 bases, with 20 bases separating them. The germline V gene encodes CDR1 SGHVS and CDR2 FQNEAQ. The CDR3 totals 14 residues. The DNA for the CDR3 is TGTGCCAGCAAGCAAAACGGAGGGGTGGGGGAGCAGTACTTC. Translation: CASKQNGGVGEQYF.

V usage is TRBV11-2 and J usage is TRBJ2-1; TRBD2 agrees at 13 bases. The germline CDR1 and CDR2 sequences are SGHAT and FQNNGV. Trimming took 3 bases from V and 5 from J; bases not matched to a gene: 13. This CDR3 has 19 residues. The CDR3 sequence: CASSFEGVTSGRVHNEQFF. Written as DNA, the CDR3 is TGTGCCAGCAGCTTTGAGGGGGTCACTAGCGGGAGGGTTCACAATGAGCAGTTCTTC.

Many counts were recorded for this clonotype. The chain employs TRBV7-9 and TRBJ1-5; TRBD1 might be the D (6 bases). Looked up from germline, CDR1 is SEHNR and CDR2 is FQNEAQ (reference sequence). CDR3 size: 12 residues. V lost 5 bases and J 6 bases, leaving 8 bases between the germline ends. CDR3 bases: TGTGCCAGCAGCCCGGACAGTCAGCCCCAGCATTTT. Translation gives CASSPDSQPQHF.

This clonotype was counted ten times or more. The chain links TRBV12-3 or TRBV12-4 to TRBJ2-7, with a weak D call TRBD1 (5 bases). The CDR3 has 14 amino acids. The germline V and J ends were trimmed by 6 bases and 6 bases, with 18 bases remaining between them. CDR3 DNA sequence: TGTGCCAGCAGACCCCCAGGTAATCAGGGCGAGCAGTACTTC. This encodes CASRPPGNQGEQYF.

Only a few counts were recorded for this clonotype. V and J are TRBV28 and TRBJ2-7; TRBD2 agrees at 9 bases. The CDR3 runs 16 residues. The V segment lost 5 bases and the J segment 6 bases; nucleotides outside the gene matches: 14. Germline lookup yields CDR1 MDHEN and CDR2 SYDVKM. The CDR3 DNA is TGTGCCAGCAGTCTCCATGCGGCGGGCGGGGGGGCCGAGCAGTACGTC. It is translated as CASSLHAAGGGAEQYV.

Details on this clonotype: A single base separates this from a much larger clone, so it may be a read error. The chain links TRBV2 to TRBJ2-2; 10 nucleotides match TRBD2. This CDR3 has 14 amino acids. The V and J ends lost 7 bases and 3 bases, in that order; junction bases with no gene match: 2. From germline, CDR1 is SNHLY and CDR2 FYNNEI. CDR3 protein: CASKLAGYTGELFF. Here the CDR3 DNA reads TGTGCCAGCAAACTAGCGGGGTACACCGGGGAGCTGTTTTTT.